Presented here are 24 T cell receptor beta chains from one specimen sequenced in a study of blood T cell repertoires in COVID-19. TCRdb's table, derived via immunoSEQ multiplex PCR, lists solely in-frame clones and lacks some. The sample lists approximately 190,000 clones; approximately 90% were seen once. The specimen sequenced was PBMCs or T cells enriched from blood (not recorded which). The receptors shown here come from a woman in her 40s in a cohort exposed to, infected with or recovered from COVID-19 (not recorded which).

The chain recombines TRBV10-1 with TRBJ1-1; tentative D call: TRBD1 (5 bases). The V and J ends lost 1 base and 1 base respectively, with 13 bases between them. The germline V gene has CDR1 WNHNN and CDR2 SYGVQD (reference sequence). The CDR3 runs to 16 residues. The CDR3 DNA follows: TGCGCCAGCAGTGAGTGGGGGGTTCGGGAGAACACTGAAGCTTTCTTT. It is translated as CASSEWGVRENTEAFF.

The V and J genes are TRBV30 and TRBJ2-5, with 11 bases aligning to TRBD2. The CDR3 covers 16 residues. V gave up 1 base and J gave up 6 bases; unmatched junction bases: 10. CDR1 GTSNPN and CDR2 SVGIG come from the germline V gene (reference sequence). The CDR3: CAWSGPLAGVVKTQYF. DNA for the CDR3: TGTGCCTGGAGTGGCCCACTAGCGGGAGTGGTAAAGACCCAGTACTTC.

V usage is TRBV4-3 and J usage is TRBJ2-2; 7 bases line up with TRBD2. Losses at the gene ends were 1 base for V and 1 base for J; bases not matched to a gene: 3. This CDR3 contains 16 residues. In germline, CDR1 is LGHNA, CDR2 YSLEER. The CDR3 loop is CASSQGPSGNTGELFF. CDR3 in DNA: TGCGCCAGCAGCCAAGGGCCTAGCGGGAACACCGGGGAGCTGTTTTTT.

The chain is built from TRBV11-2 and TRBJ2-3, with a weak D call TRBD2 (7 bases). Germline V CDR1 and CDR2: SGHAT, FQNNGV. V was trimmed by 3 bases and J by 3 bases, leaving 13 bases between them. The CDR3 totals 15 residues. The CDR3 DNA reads TGTGCCAGCAGCTTGGGCGGGGGCCTTACAGATACGCAGTATTTT. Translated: CASSLGGGLTDTQYF.

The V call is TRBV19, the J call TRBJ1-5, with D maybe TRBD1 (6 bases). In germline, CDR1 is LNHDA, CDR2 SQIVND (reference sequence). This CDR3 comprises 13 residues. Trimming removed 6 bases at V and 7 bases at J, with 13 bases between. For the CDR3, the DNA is TGTGCCAGTAGAAGGGGGTACGGGCAGCCCCAGCATTTT. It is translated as CASRRGYGQPQHF.

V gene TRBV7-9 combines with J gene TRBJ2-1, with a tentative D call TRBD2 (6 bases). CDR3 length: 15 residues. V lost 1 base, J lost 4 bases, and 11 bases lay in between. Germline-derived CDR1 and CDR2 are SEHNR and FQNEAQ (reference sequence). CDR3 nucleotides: TGTGCCAGCAGCTTAGAGGTAGCGGCATACAATGAGCAGTTCTTC. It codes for CASSLEVAAYNEQFF.

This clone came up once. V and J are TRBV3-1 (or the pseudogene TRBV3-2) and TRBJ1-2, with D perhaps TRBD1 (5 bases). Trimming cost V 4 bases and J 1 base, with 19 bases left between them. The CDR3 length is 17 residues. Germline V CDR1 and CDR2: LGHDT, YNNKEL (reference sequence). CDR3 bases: TGTGCCAGCAGCCTTCTTCAAGAAGGAGACAGTAACTATGGCTACACCTTC. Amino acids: CASSLLQEGDSNYGYTF.

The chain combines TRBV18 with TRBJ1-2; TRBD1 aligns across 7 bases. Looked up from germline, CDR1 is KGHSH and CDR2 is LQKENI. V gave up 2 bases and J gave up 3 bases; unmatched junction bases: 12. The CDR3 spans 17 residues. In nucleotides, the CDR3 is TGTGCCAGCTCACCAGGACCGGGACAGCAAGGGGACTATGGCTACACCTTC. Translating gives CASSPGPGQQGDYGYTF. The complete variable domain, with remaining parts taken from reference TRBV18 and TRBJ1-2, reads NAGVMQNPRHLVRRRGQEARLRCSPMKGHSHVYWYRQLPEEGLKFMVYLQKENIIDESGMPKERFSAEFPKEGPSILRIQQVVRGDSAAYFCASSPGPGQQGDYGYTFGSGTRLTVV.

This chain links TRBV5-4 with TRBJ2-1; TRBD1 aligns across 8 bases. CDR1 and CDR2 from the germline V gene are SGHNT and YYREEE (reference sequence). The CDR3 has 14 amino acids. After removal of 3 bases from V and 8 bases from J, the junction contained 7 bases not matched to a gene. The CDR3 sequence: CASSSPGQGYEQFF. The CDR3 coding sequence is TGTGCCAGCAGCTCTCCTGGACAGGGCTATGAGCAGTTCTTC.

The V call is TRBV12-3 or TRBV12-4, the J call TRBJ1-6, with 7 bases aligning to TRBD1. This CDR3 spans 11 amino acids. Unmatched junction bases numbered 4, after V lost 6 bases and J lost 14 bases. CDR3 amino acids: CASRQGYTLHF. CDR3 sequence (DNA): TGTGCCAGCAGACAGGGGTACACCCTCCACTTT.

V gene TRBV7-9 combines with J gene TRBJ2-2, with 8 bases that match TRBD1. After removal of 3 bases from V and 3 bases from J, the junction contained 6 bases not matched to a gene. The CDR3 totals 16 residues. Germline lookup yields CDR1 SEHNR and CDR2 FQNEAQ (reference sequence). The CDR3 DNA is TGTGCCAGCAGCTTGAGGACAGGGTTGGACACCGGGGAGCTGTTTTTT. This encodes CASSLRTGLDTGELFF.

The CDR3 spells CASSTIRQVNEQFF. The CDR3 region has the DNA TGTGCCAGCAGCACCATTCGACAGGTAAATGAGCAGTTCTTC. The chain has TRBV13 and TRBJ2-1, with D possibly matching TRBD1 (6 bases). The CDR3 extends over 14 amino acids. The V gene's germline CDR1 is PRHDT and CDR2 FYEKMQ (reference sequence). V lost 5 bases, J lost 7 bases, and 15 bases lay in between.

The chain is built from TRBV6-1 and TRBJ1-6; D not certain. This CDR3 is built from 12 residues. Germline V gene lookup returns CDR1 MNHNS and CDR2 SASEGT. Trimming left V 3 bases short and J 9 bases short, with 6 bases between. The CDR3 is CASSEHSSPLHF. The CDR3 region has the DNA TGTGCCAGCAGTGAGCACAGTTCACCCCTCCACTTT.

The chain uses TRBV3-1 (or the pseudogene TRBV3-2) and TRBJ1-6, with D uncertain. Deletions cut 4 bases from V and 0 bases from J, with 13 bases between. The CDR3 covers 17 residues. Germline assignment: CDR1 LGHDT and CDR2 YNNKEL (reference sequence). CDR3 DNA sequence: TGTGCCAGCAGCCCCCAGGCCCGAAACTCCTATAATTCACCCCTCCACTTT. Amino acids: CASSPQARNSYNSPLHF.

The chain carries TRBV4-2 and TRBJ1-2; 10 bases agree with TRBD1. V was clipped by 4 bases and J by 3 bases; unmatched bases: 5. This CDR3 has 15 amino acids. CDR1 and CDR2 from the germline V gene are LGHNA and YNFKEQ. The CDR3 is CASSPGQGLYYGYTF. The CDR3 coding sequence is TGTGCCAGCAGCCCGGGACAGGGGCTTTACTATGGCTACACCTTC.

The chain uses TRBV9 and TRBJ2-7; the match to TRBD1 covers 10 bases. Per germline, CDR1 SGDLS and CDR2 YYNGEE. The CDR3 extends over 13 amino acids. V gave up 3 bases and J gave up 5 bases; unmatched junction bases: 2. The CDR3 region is CASSAGQGNEQYF. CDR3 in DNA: TGTGCCAGCAGCGCGGGACAGGGGAACGAGCAGTACTTC.

CDR3 residues: CASSRRYRGQGTEAFF. The CDR3 region has the DNA TGTGCCAGCAGTCGAAGATACAGGGGGCAGGGGACTGAAGCTTTCTTT. The chain couples TRBV6-2 or TRBV6-3 to TRBJ1-1; 9 bases map to TRBD1. The CDR3 is 16 residues long. The J segment lost 5 bases and the V segment lost 5 bases, leaving 12 bases of the junction unmatched. The germline V gene has CDR1 MNHEY and CDR2 SVGEGT.

The CDR3 region is CANCSVPGPGAEHIQYF. The CDR3, as DNA: TGTGCCAACTGTTCGGTCCCCGGCCCGGGAGCGGAACACATTCAGTACTTC. This chain connects TRBV14 to TRBJ2-4, with a possible D match to TRBD2 (6 bases). The CDR3 sequence is 17 residues long. Trimming took 10 bases from V and 8 from J, leaving 30 bases between them. From germline, CDR1 is SGHDN and CDR2 FVKESK.

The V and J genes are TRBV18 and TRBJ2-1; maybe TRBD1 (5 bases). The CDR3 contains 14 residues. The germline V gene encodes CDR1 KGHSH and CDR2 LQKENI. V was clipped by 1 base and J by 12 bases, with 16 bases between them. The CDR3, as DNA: TGTGCCAGCTCACCACAGCAGGGCCTTGTAGGGCAGTTCTTC. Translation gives CASSPQQGLVGQFF.

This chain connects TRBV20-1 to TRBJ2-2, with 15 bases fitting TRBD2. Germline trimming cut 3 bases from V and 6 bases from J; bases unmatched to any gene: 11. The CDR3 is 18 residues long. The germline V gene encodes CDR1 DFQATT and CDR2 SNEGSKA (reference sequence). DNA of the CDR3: TGCAGTGCTAGTTCCCCGGGACTAGCGGGAGGCCAGCCCGGGGAGCTGTTTTTT. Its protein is CSASSPGLAGGQPGELFF.

CDR3 DNA sequence: TGTGCCAGCAGCTCCGGGCGGGAGGGCTTCCAAGAGACCCAGTACTTC. Its translation: CASSSGREGFQETQYF. V is TRBV5-4 and J is TRBJ2-5; 9 bases are shared with TRBD2. Looked up from germline, CDR1 is SGHNT and CDR2 is YYREEE (reference sequence). V trimming: 3 bases; J trimming: 1 base; junction bases outside the gene matches: 7. CDR3 length equals 16 residues.

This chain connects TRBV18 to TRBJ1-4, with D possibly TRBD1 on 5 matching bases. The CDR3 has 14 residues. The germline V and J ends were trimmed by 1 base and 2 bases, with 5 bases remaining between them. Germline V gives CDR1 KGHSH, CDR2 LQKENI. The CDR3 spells CASSPQGTNEKLFF. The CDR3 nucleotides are TGTGCCAGCTCACCACAGGGGACTAATGAAAAACTGTTTTTT.

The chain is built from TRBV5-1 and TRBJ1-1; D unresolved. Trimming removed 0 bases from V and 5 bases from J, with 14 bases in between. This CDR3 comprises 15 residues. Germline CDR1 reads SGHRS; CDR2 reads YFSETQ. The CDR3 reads CASSLEGTPGTEAFF. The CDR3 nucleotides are TGCGCCAGCAGCTTGGAAGGCACCCCGGGGACTGAAGCTTTCTTT.

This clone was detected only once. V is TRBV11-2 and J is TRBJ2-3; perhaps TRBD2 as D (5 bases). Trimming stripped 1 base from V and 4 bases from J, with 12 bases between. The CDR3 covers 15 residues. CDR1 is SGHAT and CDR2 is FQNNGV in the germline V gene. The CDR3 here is CASSLGTRVSDTQYF. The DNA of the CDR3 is TGTGCCAGCAGCTTAGGTACTAGGGTCTCAGATACGCAGTATTTT.